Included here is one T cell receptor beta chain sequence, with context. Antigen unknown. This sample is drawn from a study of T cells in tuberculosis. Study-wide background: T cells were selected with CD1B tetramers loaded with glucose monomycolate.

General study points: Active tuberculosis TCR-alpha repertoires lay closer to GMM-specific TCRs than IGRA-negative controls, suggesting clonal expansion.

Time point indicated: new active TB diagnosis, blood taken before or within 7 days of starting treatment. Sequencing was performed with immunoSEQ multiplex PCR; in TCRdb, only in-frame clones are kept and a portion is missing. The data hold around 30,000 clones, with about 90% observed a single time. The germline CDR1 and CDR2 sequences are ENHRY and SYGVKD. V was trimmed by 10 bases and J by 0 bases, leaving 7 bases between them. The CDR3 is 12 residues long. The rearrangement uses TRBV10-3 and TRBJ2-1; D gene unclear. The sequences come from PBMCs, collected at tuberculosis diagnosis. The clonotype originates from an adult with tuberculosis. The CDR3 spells CATTSSYNEQFF. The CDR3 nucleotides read TGTGCCACCACAAGCTCCTACAATGAGCAGTTCTTC.